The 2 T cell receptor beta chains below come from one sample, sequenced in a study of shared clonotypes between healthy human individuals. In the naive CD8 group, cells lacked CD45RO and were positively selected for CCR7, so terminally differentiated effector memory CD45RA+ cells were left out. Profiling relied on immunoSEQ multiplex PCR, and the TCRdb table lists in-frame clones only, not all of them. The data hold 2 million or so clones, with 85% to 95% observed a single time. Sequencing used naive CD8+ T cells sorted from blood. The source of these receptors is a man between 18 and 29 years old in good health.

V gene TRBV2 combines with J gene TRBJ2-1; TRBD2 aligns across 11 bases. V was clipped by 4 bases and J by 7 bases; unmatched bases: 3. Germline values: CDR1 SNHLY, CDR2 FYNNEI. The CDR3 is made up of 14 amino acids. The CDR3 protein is CASSGLAGTNEQFF. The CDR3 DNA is TGTGCCAGCAGTGGACTAGCGGGAACGAATGAGCAGTTCTTC.

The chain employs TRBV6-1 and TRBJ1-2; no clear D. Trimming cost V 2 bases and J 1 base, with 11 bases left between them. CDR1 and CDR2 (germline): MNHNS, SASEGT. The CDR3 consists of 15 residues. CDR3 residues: CASSEMELLNYGYTF. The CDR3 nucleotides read TGTGCCAGCAGTGAAATGGAATTACTTAACTATGGCTACACCTTC.